The clone carrying this TCR beta chain was found a few times. The antigen remains unidentified. The data were taken from a study of T cell repertoires in cytomegalovirus infection. Across the whole study: The public TCR beta signatures pointed to both CMV infection and matching HLA type.

Germline CDR1 reads MNHGY; CDR2 reads SVAAGI. V gave up 9 bases and J gave up 8 bases, with 8 bases separating them. The CDR3 has 10 residues. TCRdb re-called the reads with MiXCR, one entry per CDR3 protein. This table has 650,000 to 900,000 distinct CDR3 sequences, 32% appearing once. Study observations and caveats: It was HLA-C-restricted CMV-specific TCR beta clonotypes that dominated the response ex vivo.

The clonotype was recovered from a human donor in good health (CMV status not recorded). Some clones in this sample may be carry-over from other donors' samples. The V and J genes are TRBV6-9 and TRBJ1-5; D gene unclear. The material was cultured CD8+ T cells from PBMCs, obtained from culture after CMV antigen stimulation. CDR3: CAREGKPQHF. CDR3 DNA sequence: TGTGCCAGAGAGGGTAAGCCCCAGCATTTT.